The clone carrying this T cell receptor (beta chain) has just one count. The data derive from a study of T cell responses to AZD1222 COVID-19 vaccine. Germline V lookup: CDR1 SGHAT, CDR2 FQNNGV. Trimming cost V 0 bases and J 12 bases; bases outside gene matches: 4. The CDR3 has 12 amino acids. TCRdb keeps only in-frame clones here, not all; method: immunoSEQ multiplex PCR. The data contain more than 150,000 clones, 80% to 90% of them singletons. The chain recombines TRBV11-2 with TRBJ2-7; 8 bases map to TRBD1. The receptor was derived from an adult in good health. Sequencing used peripheral blood, obtained on day 0 of AZD1222 vaccination. The CDR3, as DNA: TGTGCCAGCAGCTTAGAAATAGGACAGGGGTACTTC. Protein: CASSLEIGQGYF.